This TCR beta chain stems from a study of blood T cell repertoires in COVID-19. The wider study: Acute and convalescent COVID-19 specimens originated in the United States, Italy and Spain. T cells, B-cell-depleted T cells, or PBMCs provided the cDNA or gDNA that served as material.

V dropped 9 bases and J dropped 6 bases, with 10 bases sitting between them. This CDR3 contains 11 residues. The germline CDR1 and CDR2 sequences are ENHRY and SYGVKD. How the authors handled the data: Amplification from reference gene primers served as the basis for estimated nucleated cell counts. Repertoires were generated with immunoSEQ multiplex PCR, while TCRdb's copy carries only in-frame clones and drops some. V and J calls and clone size are as listed in that table; D and trimming were resolved from the DNA. This table holds around 30,000 clones, around 86% found once. Sequences were obtained from peripheral blood. This TCR derives from a man in his sixties with active COVID-19. The V gene is TRBV10-3, the J gene TRBJ2-3, with a tentative D call TRBD2 (6 bases). In DNA form, the CDR3 reads TGTGCCATGGGAGGATCGGATACGCAGTATTTT. It is translated as CAMGGSDTQYF.